This is a list of T cell receptor beta chains from one sample in a study of T cell repertoires in cytomegalovirus infection. TCRdb used MiXCR to reprocess the reads, holding one entry per CDR3 protein. The sample lists 150,000 to 200,000 distinct CDR3 sequences, roughly 19% occurring once. Sequences were obtained from PBMCs. These TCRs come from a human donor in good health (CMV status not recorded). Some clones in this sample may be carry-over from other donors' samples. Each CDR3 is given with its conserved first and last residue. Each record gives: V gene, clone size, J gene, D gene, CDR3 protein, CDR3 DNA. The D gene is left open where the match is weak. Where a row states a size, it is once, few, many or the class of an expanded clone; other rows omit it.

>TRBV7-3|few|TRBJ2-2|-
CASSLVGGGTGELFF
TGTGCCAGCAGCTTAGTGGGAGGAGGCACCGGGGAGCTGTTTTTT
>TRBV28|few|TRBJ2-3|TRBD2
CASSLGGLAGVTDTQYF
TGTGCCAGCAGTTTAGGGGGACTAGCGGGAGTAACAGATACGCAGTATTTT
>TRBV7-2|many|TRBJ2-2|-
CATKLNPNTGELFF
TGTGCCACTAAACTTAATCCGAATACCGGGGAGCTGTTTTTT
>TRBV7-9|many|TRBJ2-7|TRBD2
CASNPPGLAGEQYF
TGTGCCAGCAATCCCCCGGGACTAGCAGGCGAGCAGTACTTC
>TRBV20-1|few|TRBJ2-3|TRBD2
CSAILAGHPAADTQYF
TGCAGTGCCATACTAGCGGGACATCCCGCCGCAGATACGCAGTATTTT
>TRBV29-1|-|TRBJ2-1|-
CSAPVGHYNEQFF
TGCAGCGCCCCGGTAGGTCACTACAATGAGCAGTTCTTC
>TRBV12-3/TRBV12-4|-|TRBJ1-1|-
CASSLIGANTEAFF
TGTGCCAGCAGTTTAATAGGGGCAAACACTGAAGCTTTCTTT
>TRBV6-2/TRBV6-3|-|TRBJ1-5|TRBD1
CASRNRGEIQHF
TGTGCCAGCAGAAACAGGGGCGAGATCCAGCATTTT
>TRBV11-2|many|TRBJ2-4|-
CASSLRAGGLAKNIQYF
TGTGCCAGCAGCTTAAGGGCAGGGGGGCTAGCCAAAAACATTCAGTACTTC
>TRBV5-1|few|TRBJ1-6|-
CASSLGPEQNSPLHF
TGCGCCAGCAGCTTGGGTCCAGAACAAAATTCACCCCTCCACTTT
>TRBV12-3/TRBV12-4|-|TRBJ2-1|TRBD2
CASSPLAGEGNEQFF
TGTGCCAGCAGCCCACTAGCGGGAGAAGGTAATGAGCAGTTCTTC
>TRBV20-1|few|TRBJ2-1|TRBD2
CSARGPSGNEQFF
TGCAGTGCTAGAGGGCCTAGCGGCAATGAGCAGTTCTTC
>TRBV5-6|-|TRBJ2-2|TRBD1
CASSSDRVHTGELFF
TGTGCCAGCAGCTCCGACAGGGTTCACACCGGGGAGCTGTTTTTT
>TRBV6-5|-|TRBJ1-2|-
CASSYTQGTISTF
TGTGCCAGCAGTTACACCCAAGGGACTATTTCCACCTTC
>TRBV7-9|many|TRBJ1-1|-
CASSFSGRMNTEAFF
TGTGCCAGCAGCTTCTCGGGACGGATGAACACTGAAGCTTTCTTT
>TRBV5-1|-|TRBJ2-3|-
CASSLERSTDTQYF
TGCGCCAGCAGCTTGGAACGGAGCACAGATACGCAGTATTTT
>TRBV5-1|few|TRBJ1-1|-
CASSGGGANTEAFF
TGCGCCAGCAGCGGTGGCGGAGCGAACACTGAAGCTTTCTTT
>TRBV19|few|TRBJ1-3|TRBD1
CASSRLTGTGNTIYF
TGTGCCAGTAGCCGTTTGACAGGGACCGGAAACACCATATATTTT
>TRBV7-6|many|TRBJ2-5|TRBD2
CASSPLAGGVETQYF
TGTGCCAGCAGCCCCCTAGCGGGAGGCGTTGAGACCCAGTACTTC
>TRBV19|-|TRBJ1-1|TRBD1
CASSIRQGRAEAFF
TGTGCCAGTAGTATAAGACAGGGGAGGGCTGAAGCTTTCTTT
>TRBV6-2/TRBV6-3|many|TRBJ2-1|TRBD2
CASSPGLAGHNEQFF
TGTGCCAGCAGCCCGGGACTAGCGGGGCACAATGAGCAGTTCTTC
>TRBV9|few|TRBJ2-3|-
CASSARQGQRESPDTQYF
TGTGCCAGCAGCGCCAGACAGGGACAACGGGAGAGTCCAGATACGCAGTATTTT
>TRBV5-6|-|TRBJ1-2|-
CASSLRTTGNYYGYTF
TGTGCCAGCAGCTTGAGGACTACGGGGAACTACTATGGCTACACCTTC
>TRBV28|many|TRBJ2-7|-
CASSDLQGSYYEQYF
TGTGCCAGCAGTGATTTACAGGGATCCTACTACGAGCAGTACTTC
>TRBV11-3|once|TRBJ2-5|TRBD2
CASSQGLVEQETQYF
TGTGCCAGCAGCCAGGGACTAGTGGAGCAAGAGACCCAGTACTTC
>TRBV6-1|few|TRBJ1-5|-
CASRYKSNQPQHF
TGTGCCAGCAGATACAAGAGCAATCAGCCCCAGCATTTT
>TRBV7-2|-|TRBJ1-2|TRBD1
CASGDRGDYGYTF
TGTGCCAGCGGGGACAGGGGGGACTATGGCTACACCTTC
>TRBV7-2|-|TRBJ2-3|TRBD2
CASGISGRGADTQYF
TGTGCCAGCGGAATCAGCGGGCGGGGGGCAGATACGCAGTATTTT
>TRBV19|few|TRBJ1-1|-
CASRTRPGRGLNTEAFF
TGTGCCAGTAGAACCCGCCCTGGGAGGGGACTGAACACTGAAGCTTTCTTT
>TRBV7-3|-|TRBJ2-3|-
CASSLNAAGRTDTQYF
TGTGCCAGCAGCTTAAATGCGGCAGGCCGCACAGATACGCAGTATTTT
>TRBV3-1|-|TRBJ2-1|-
CASSQELYNEQFF
TGTGCCAGCAGCCAGGAACTTTACAATGAGCAGTTCTTC
>TRBV6-2/TRBV6-3|-|TRBJ2-4|TRBD2
CASSLRLADERVAKNIQYF
TGTGCCAGCAGCCTTAGACTAGCGGACGAACGGGTAGCCAAAAACATTCAGTACTTC
>TRBV7-4|-|TRBJ2-5|TRBD1
CASSVGGWTDQETQYF
TGTGCCAGCAGCGTAGGGGGCTGGACAGATCAAGAGACCCAGTACTTC
>TRBV20-1|-|TRBJ2-1|-
CSAHSVGQMGVDEQFF
TGCAGTGCCCATTCGGTGGGGCAGATGGGGGTGGATGAGCAGTTCTTC
>TRBV7-6|-|TRBJ1-2|-
CASTDPGRNYGYTF
TGTGCCAGCACGGACCCTGGGAGAAACTATGGCTACACCTTC
>TRBV7-2|many|TRBJ2-5|-
CASSGGSKTQYF
TGTGCCAGCAGCGGAGGCTCAAAGACCCAGTACTTC
>TRBV12-3/TRBV12-4|medium-sized|TRBJ2-1|-
CASNSGRNPNEQFF
TGTGCCAGCAACAGTGGGCGGAACCCCAATGAGCAGTTCTTC
>TRBV7-8|few|TRBJ2-7|-
CASSYGPGRYEQYF
TGTGCCAGCAGCTACGGACCCGGACGCTACGAGCAGTACTTC
>TRBV5-1|-|TRBJ2-7|-
CASSLEGSEHVTEYF
TGCGCCAGCAGCTTGGAGGGGTCGGAACACGTTACGGAGTACTTC
>TRBV20-1|-|TRBJ2-3|-
CSASLLSRGSTDTQYF
TGCAGTGCTAGTCTGCTTTCACGGGGTAGCACAGATACGCAGTATTTT
>TRBV12-3/TRBV12-4|-|TRBJ1-3|-
CASGDLRDTIYF
TGTGCCAGCGGAGACTTAAGGGACACCATATATTTT
>TRBV20-1|few|TRBJ2-2|TRBD2
CSASSSSGGATGELFF
TGCAGTGCTAGTTCGTCTAGCGGGGGGGCGACCGGGGAGCTGTTTTTT
>TRBV29-1|-|TRBJ2-7|TRBD1
CSAGQGRTSYEQYF
TGCAGCGCTGGACAGGGGCGGACTTCCTACGAGCAGTACTTC
>TRBV18|-|TRBJ1-2|-
CASSPTTGTPDGYTF
TGTGCCAGCTCACCTACAACCGGGACACCCGATGGCTACACCTTC
>TRBV28|-|TRBJ1-4|-
CASSSGKGLGSEKLFF
TGTGCCAGCAGCTCCGGGAAGGGGTTAGGGAGCGAAAAACTGTTTTTT
>TRBV12-3/TRBV12-4|-|TRBJ1-1|-
CASSYEDTEAFF
TGTGCCAGCAGTTATGAGGACACTGAAGCTTTCTTT
>TRBV5-6|many|TRBJ2-5|-
CASSLPPGLQETQYF
TGTGCCAGCAGTCTACCGCCAGGGTTACAAGAGACCCAGTACTTC
>TRBV19|few|TRBJ2-5|-
CASSINRGRQETQYF
TGTGCCAGTAGTATAAACCGAGGCCGGCAAGAGACCCAGTACTTC
>TRBV4-1|-|TRBJ1-1|-
CASSQGVLSRAFF
TGCGCCAGCAGCCAAGGGGTCTTGTCCCGCGCTTTCTTT
>TRBV7-2|many|TRBJ2-7|-
CASSPGLKSYEQYF
TGTGCCAGCAGTCCCGGACTAAAAAGTTACGAGCAGTACTTC